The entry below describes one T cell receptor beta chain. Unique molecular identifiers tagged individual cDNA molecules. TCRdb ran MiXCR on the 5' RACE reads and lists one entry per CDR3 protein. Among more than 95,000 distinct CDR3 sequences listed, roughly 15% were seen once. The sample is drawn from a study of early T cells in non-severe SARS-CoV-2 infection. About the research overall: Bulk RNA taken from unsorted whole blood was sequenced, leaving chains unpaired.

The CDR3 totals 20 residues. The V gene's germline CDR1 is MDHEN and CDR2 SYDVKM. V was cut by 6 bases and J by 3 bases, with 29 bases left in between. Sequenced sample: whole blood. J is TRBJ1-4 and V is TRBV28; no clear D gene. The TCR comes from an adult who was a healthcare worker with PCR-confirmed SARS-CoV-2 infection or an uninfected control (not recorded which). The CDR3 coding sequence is TGTGCCAGCAGCGGAATCCTTTACAGCGACCTTCGTCAATCTAATGAAAAACTGTTTTTT. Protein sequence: CASSGILYSDLRQSNEKLFF.